Below are 31 T cell receptor beta chains sequenced from a single sample in a study of cytomegalovirus exposure and HLA in healthy donors. Use of 60 Vbeta and 13 Jbeta primers characterized the PCR. Profiled with immunoSEQ multiplex PCR; TCRdb holds only in-frame clones, not every one. Of more than 85,000 clones listed, over 60% are singletons. Sequences were obtained from PBMCs. The receptors originated from a man in his forties in good health and CMV-seropositive.

This clone was seen a handful of times. V usage is TRBV18 and J usage is TRBJ2-6; D gene ambiguous. CDR3 length: 17 amino acids. Between the trimmed V and J ends, which lost 5 bases and 0 bases, there was a span of 14 bases. Germline CDR1 KGHSH, CDR2 LQKENI. CDR3: CASSFTLIYSGANVLTF. The CDR3 DNA reads TGTGCCAGCTCATTCACCCTAATATACTCTGGGGCCAACGTCCTGACTTTC.

This clone has only a few counts. CDR3 in DNA: TGTGCCAGCAGCTTAGTTAGGCAGGGTTTGGCTTTCTTT. This encodes CASSLVRQGLAFF. V gene TRBV11-2 combines with J gene TRBJ1-1; perhaps TRBD1 as D (5 bases). CDR1 is SGHAT and CDR2 is FQNNGV in the germline V gene. Trimming removed 1 base from V and 11 bases from J, with 14 bases in between. There are 13 residues in the CDR3. Drawing the rest from reference TRBV11-2 and TRBJ1-1, the complete variable domain is EAGVAQSPRYKIIEKRQSVAFWCNPISGHATLYWYQQILGQGPKLLIQFQNNGVVDDSQLPKDRFSAERLKGVDSTLKIQPAKLEDSAVYLCASSLVRQGLAFFGQGTRLTVV.

The V gene is TRBV6-5, the J gene TRBJ1-1; TRBD1 might be the D (5 bases). Germline-derived CDR1 and CDR2 are MNHEY and SVGAGI. Between the trimmed V and J ends, which lost 4 bases and 1 base, there was a span of 13 bases. The CDR3 is 15 amino acids. CDR3 amino acids: CASSSPRGANTEAFF. The CDR3 DNA sequence: TGTGCCAGCAGTTCACCCCGTGGGGCGAACACTGAAGCTTTCTTT.

This chain joins TRBV9 and TRBJ2-3, with D possibly TRBD2 on 6 matching bases. The V end was cut by 1 base, the J end by 5 bases, with 17 bases between. The CDR3 runs to 16 residues. From germline, CDR1 is SGDLS and CDR2 YYNGEE. The CDR3 sequence: CASSVRAAPGGDTQYF. As DNA, the CDR3 is TGTGCCAGCAGCGTAAGGGCGGCCCCCGGGGGAGATACGCAGTATTTT.

The gene calls are TRBV7-9 and TRBJ2-1; TRBD2 aligns across 11 bases. Germline CDR1 is SEHNR and CDR2 is FQNEAQ (reference sequence). V trimming: 1 base; J trimming: 0 bases; junction bases outside the gene matches: 2. The CDR3 length is 17 residues. The CDR3 coding sequence is TGTGCCAGCAGCTTAGGACTAGCGGGGAGCTCCTACAATGAGCAGTTCTTC. It encodes CASSLGLAGSSYNEQFF.

The chain couples TRBV6-4 to TRBJ1-1; a weak D match, TRBD1 (5 bases). Trimming removed 4 bases from V and 1 base from J, with 7 bases in between. Germline values: CDR1 MRHNA, CDR2 SNTAGT. CDR3 length: 13 amino acids. CDR3 sequence: CASSGTPNTEAFF. The CDR3, as DNA: TGTGCCAGCAGTGGGACACCGAACACTGAAGCTTTCTTT.

This chain uses TRBV5-1 with TRBJ1-2; D is perhaps TRBD1 (6 bases). The CDR3 is 14 residues long. Germline CDR1 reads SGHRS; CDR2 reads YFSETQ. Trimming stripped 5 bases from V and 4 bases from J, with 15 bases between. CDR3 sequence (DNA): TGCGCCAGCAGACCCGAGCAGGGGTCCTATGGCTACACCTTC. Amino acids: CASRPEQGSYGYTF.

This clone was observed a handful of times. This chain links TRBV18 with TRBJ2-7; the match to TRBD1 covers 10 bases. Per germline, CDR1 KGHSH and CDR2 LQKENI. J lost 7 bases, V lost 6 bases, and 6 bases had no gene match. There are 13 residues in the CDR3. CDR3 DNA: TGTGCCAGCTCGCCGACAGGGGGCAGGGAGCAGTACTTC. Translation gives CASSPTGGREQYF.

In this sample, this clone turned up once. The chain has TRBV6-1 and TRBJ1-3; 7 positions match TRBD1. This CDR3 is 13 amino acids long. In germline, CDR1 is MNHNS, CDR2 SASEGT. Trimming cost V 5 bases and J 7 bases; bases outside gene matches: 5. CDR3 sequence reads: CASSLTGPNTIYF. The CDR3 DNA is TGTGCCAGCAGTCTGACAGGGCCCAACACCATATATTTT.

The chain carries TRBV13 and TRBJ2-1; 11 nucleotides agree with TRBD2. This CDR3 spans 16 amino acids. The germline gives CDR1 PRHDT, CDR2 FYEKMQ (reference sequence). V dropped 4 bases and J dropped 9; count of bases not matched to a gene: 11. CDR3 DNA: TGTGCCAGCAGCTCCCTGAGTAGCGGGAGGGGCGGTGAGCAGTTCTTC. Protein: CASSSLSSGRGGEQFF.

Note on this clone: Germline is not matched at one junction end, which may reflect a read error. V usage is TRBV19 and J usage is TRBJ1-1, with 8 bases that match TRBD1. Germline V lookup: CDR1 LNHDA, CDR2 SQIVND (reference sequence). The CDR3 has 13 residues. For the CDR3, the DNA is TGTGACAGTAGTCCGCGGGACAGGTATGAAGCTTTCTTT. Translated, it gives CDSSPRDRYEAFF.

The V gene is TRBV29-1, the J gene TRBJ1-1, with D unresolved. The CDR3 loop spans 12 amino acids. V dropped 0 bases and J dropped 1 base, with 3 bases sitting between them. Germline V gene data show CDR1 as SQVTM and CDR2 as ANQGSEA. CDR3 sequence: CSVEDRNTEAFF. In nucleotides, the CDR3 is TGCAGCGTTGAAGATAGGAACACTGAAGCTTTCTTT.

The chain carries TRBV5-6 and TRBJ2-5; 7 nucleotides line up with TRBD1. The CDR3 extends over 14 amino acids. The germline V gene encodes CDR1 SGHDT and CDR2 YYEEEE. V lost 3 bases, J lost 5 bases, and 7 bases stayed unmatched. The CDR3: CASSSKGAGETQYF. CDR3 nucleotide sequence: TGTGCCAGCAGCTCAAAGGGGGCCGGGGAGACCCAGTACTTC. Variable domain in full (rest from reference TRBV5-6 and TRBJ2-5): DAGVTQSPTHLIKTRGQQVTLRCSPKSGHDTVSWYQQALGQGPQFIFQYYEEEERQRGNFPDRFSGHQFPNYSSELNVNALLLGDSALYLCASSSKGAGETQYFGPGTRLLVL.

The chain couples TRBV28 to TRBJ2-7, with a tentative D call TRBD1 (5 bases). The ends were cut back, 3 bases at V and 4 bases at J, with 10 bases in the middle. The CDR3 sequence is 13 residues long. The germline CDR1 and CDR2 sequences are MDHEN and SYDVKM. The CDR3 nucleotides read TGTGCCAGCAGTTTGCGTAGGGGTTACGAGCAGTACTTC. Translating it yields CASSLRRGYEQYF.

The chain is built from TRBV18 and TRBJ1-4, with 7 bases identical to TRBD1. This CDR3 spans 14 amino acids. The junction had 5 bases not matched to a gene; V was cut back by 5 bases and J by 5 bases. Germline CDR1 is KGHSH and CDR2 is LQKENI. For the CDR3, the DNA is TGTGCCAGCTCAGAGGGACAGAAAAATGAAAAACTGTTTTTT. Translated, it gives CASSEGQKNEKLFF.

The V gene is TRBV5-1, the J gene TRBJ2-1; D is unresolved. Looked up from germline, CDR1 is SGHRS and CDR2 is YFSETQ. This CDR3 is built from 13 residues. Trimming removed 4 bases from V and 4 bases from J, with 9 bases in between. CDR3 sequence reads: CASSPLRYNEQFF. DNA of the CDR3: TGCGCCAGCAGCCCGCTAAGATACAATGAGCAGTTCTTC.

The chain recombines TRBV10-2 with TRBJ2-1; 11 bases agree with TRBD2. The J segment lost 4 bases and the V segment lost 7 bases, leaving 3 bases of the junction unmatched. Germline CDR1 is WSHSY and CDR2 is SAAADI. The CDR3 length is 14 residues. DNA for the CDR3: TGCGCCAGCAAGACTAGCGGGGCATACAATGAGCAGTTCTTC. Amino acid sequence: CASKTSGAYNEQFF.

The genes are TRBV5-4 and TRBJ1-4; D remains unclear. The CDR3 length is 13 residues. Germline-derived CDR1 and CDR2 are SGHNT and YYREEE (reference sequence). V was clipped by 0 bases and J by 5 bases, with 5 bases between them. CDR3 sequence (DNA): TGTGCCAGCAGCTTGGATCAGAATGAAAAACTGTTTTTT. Translating it yields CASSLDQNEKLFF.

This clone was picked up a small number of times. This rearrangement joins TRBV7-2 to TRBJ2-2; 7 nucleotides align to TRBD2. Germline V lookup: CDR1 SGHTA, CDR2 FQGNSA. V shed 1 base, J shed 8 bases, and the junction held 10 bases outside the gene matches. The CDR3 extends over 16 amino acids. This CDR3 reads CASSLGLAKRDGELFF. The CDR3 nucleotides read TGTGCCAGCAGCTTAGGACTAGCAAAGAGAGATGGGGAGCTGTTTTTT.

This rearrangement joins TRBV6-5 to TRBJ2-7; TRBD1 matches at 7 bases. The ends lost 5 bases at V and 3 bases at J; junction bases unmatched: 4. This CDR3 has 13 residues. Germline CDR1 and CDR2: MNHEY and SVGAGI. The CDR3 DNA sequence: TGTGCCAGCAGTAGACGACAGGGCTACGAGCAGTACTTC. It translates to CASSRRQGYEQYF.

The chain has TRBV7-6 and TRBJ2-7, with 12 bases identical to TRBD2. Germline V CDR1 and CDR2: SGHVS, FNYEAQ. After removal of 5 bases from V and 6 bases from J, the junction contained 17 bases not matched to a gene. CDR3 length: 18 residues. CDR3 residues: CASSPGLAGGRFTVEQYF. The DNA for the CDR3 is TGTGCCAGCAGCCCGGGGCTAGCGGGGGGGCGGTTCACGGTCGAGCAGTACTTC.

As for this clone: The junction and the germline gene differ at one end; a read error may be behind it. V and J are TRBV11-3 and TRBJ2-6; maybe TRBD1 (5 bases). Germline V gene sequence: CDR1 SGHNT, CDR2 YENEEA. The CDR3 loop spans 15 amino acids. The CDR3 DNA is TGTGCCAGCAGCTCCGTAAATAGTGGGGCCAACGGCCTGACTTTC. It is translated as CASSSVNSGANGLTF.

The genes are TRBV6-6 and TRBJ2-2; 10 nucleotides line up with TRBD1. Germline lookup yields CDR1 MNHNY and CDR2 SVGAGI (reference sequence). V shed 6 bases, J shed 7 bases, and the junction held 8 bases outside the gene matches. The CDR3 sequence is 15 residues long. Here the CDR3 DNA reads TGTGCCAGCAGGAAGACAGGGGGCTTGGGCGGGGAGCTGTTTTTT. Translating it yields CASRKTGGLGGELFF.

The J gene is TRBJ2-5, the V gene TRBV6-4, with 7 bases lining up with TRBD2. CDR3 length equals 14 residues. The germline V gene has CDR1 MRHNA and CDR2 SNTAGT. V was clipped by 10 bases and J by 5 bases; unmatched bases: 13. This CDR3 is CATGGLGAVETQYF. CDR3 sequence (DNA): TGTGCCACGGGGGGTCTCGGGGCCGTGGAGACCCAGTACTTC.

This chain connects TRBV5-8 to TRBJ1-1; TRBD1 might be the D (5 bases). This CDR3 is 16 amino acids long. Deletions cut 1 base from V and 6 bases from J, with 19 bases between. The germline V gene encodes CDR1 SGHTS and CDR2 YDEGEE. The CDR3 sequence is CASSLRREGWRAEAFF. Written as DNA, the CDR3 is TGTGCCAGCAGCTTGCGGAGGGAGGGGTGGAGGGCTGAAGCTTTCTTT.

This clone occurred once. At one end the junction does not follow the germline gene, possibly because of a read error. This chain joins TRBV5-6 and TRBJ2-7; 8 positions agree with TRBD1. This CDR3 has 11 residues. Germline-derived CDR1 and CDR2 are SGHDT and YYEEEE. CDR3 loop: CASSYRTGLVF. The DNA of the CDR3 is TGTGCCAGCAGCTATCGGACAGGGCTGGTCTTC.

This sequence joins TRBV6-5 and TRBJ1-5; 9 positions agree with TRBD1. The V gene end was trimmed by 5 bases and the J gene end by 6 bases; junction bases not matched to a gene: 8. Germline V CDR1 and CDR2: MNHEY, SVGAGI. This CDR3 spans 15 amino acids. The CDR3 loop reads CASSREGTGTQPQHF. As DNA, the CDR3 is TGTGCCAGCAGTCGCGAGGGGACAGGGACTCAGCCCCAGCATTTT.

This clone has only a few counts. The chain carries TRBV5-1 and TRBJ2-5; 10 nucleotides match TRBD1. Unmatched junction bases numbered 3, after V lost 0 bases and J lost 4 bases. Germline V gives CDR1 SGHRS, CDR2 YFSETQ. The CDR3 is made up of 15 amino acids. This CDR3 reads CASSLEGQGPETQYF. The CDR3 nucleotides are TGCGCCAGCAGCTTGGAGGGACAGGGGCCAGAGACCCAGTACTTC.

The count of this clone is one. V and J are TRBV28 and TRBJ1-4, with D possibly TRBD1 on 5 matching bases. The CDR3 has 16 amino acids. V shed 6 bases and J shed 5 bases, with 19 bases lying between them. Looked up from germline, CDR1 is MDHEN and CDR2 is SYDVKM. This chain's CDR3 is CASRPPLGGANEKLFF. DNA for the CDR3: TGTGCCAGCAGGCCCCCCCTCGGAGGGGCGAATGAAAAACTGTTTTTT. Using reference TRBV28 and TRBJ1-4 for the parts outside the CDR3, the full variable domain is DVKVTQSSRYLVKRTGEKVFLECVQDMDHENMFWYRQDPGLGLRLIYFSYDVKMKEKGDIPEGYSVSREKKERFSLILESASTNQTSMYLCASRPPLGGANEKLFFGSGTQLSVL.

About this clone itself: The junction departs from germline at one end; a sequencing error may be responsible. The chain carries TRBV7-8 and TRBJ2-6, with D possibly being TRBD2 (6 bases). This CDR3 has 16 residues. From germline, CDR1 is SGHVS and CDR2 FQNEAQ. CDR3: CASSGDLLSGANGLTF. CDR3 in DNA: TGTGCCAGCAGCGGGGACTTGCTCTCTGGGGCCAACGGCCTGACTTTC.

The rearrangement uses TRBV25-1 and TRBJ2-1; 9 positions agree with TRBD1. The CDR3 totals 17 residues. V was pared by 3 bases and J by 3 bases, with 9 bases of the junction left unmatched. Germline V lookup: CDR1 MGHDK, CDR2 SYGVNS. The CDR3 sequence: CASSDLSGTGNYNEQFF. The CDR3 DNA sequence: TGTGCCAGCAGTGATCTCTCCGGGACAGGGAACTACAATGAGCAGTTCTTC.